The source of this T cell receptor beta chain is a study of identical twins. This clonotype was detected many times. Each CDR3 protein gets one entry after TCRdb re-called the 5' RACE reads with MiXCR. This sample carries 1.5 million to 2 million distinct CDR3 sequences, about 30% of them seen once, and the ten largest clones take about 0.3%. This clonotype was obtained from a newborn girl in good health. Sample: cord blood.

The CDR3 region has the DNA TGTGCCATCAGTGAGTCTAGCGGGGGGGCCTACGAGCAGTACTTC. Its translation is CAISESSGGAYEQYF. The chain couples TRBV10-3 to TRBJ2-7, with 11 positions matching TRBD2. This CDR3 is 15 amino acids long. V shed 0 bases and J 2 bases; nucleotides not matched to a gene: 0. Germline V gene sequence: CDR1 ENHRY, CDR2 SYGVKD.